This TCR beta chain was sequenced in a study of T cells in Graves' hyperthyroidism and ophthalmopathy. The CDR3 spans 14 residues. The germline CDR1 and CDR2 sequences are DFQATT and SNEGSKA (reference sequence). V lost 4 bases to trimming and J lost 9 bases, with 16 bases between them. Orbital computed tomography and thyroid ultrasound, together with serum TRAb and thyroxine and clinical symptoms, were used for diagnoses. Researchers amplified the TCR beta CDR3 regions from RNA transcripts. HTBI primers were used for first-round RT-PCR of the TCR CDR3. TCRdb re-called the multiplex PCR reads through MiXCR, storing one row per CDR3 protein. The table shows 400,000 or so distinct CDR3 sequences, with more than 12% occurring only once. This clonotype was counted only a few times.

The sequenced sample was blood. The clonotype was recovered from a man aged 50 to 60 with Graves' ophthalmopathy. The chain recombines TRBV20-1 with TRBJ1-6; D might be TRBD1 (5 bases). The CDR3, as DNA: TGCAGTGCTATTAAGTCTCAGGGTAGTTCACCCCTCCACTTT. Translated, it gives CSAIKSQGSSPLHF.